This TCR beta chain is from a study of cytomegalovirus exposure and HLA in healthy donors. On this clone itself: Its antigen is currently unknown.

General study points: CMV antigen specificity was confirmed in vitro for a few CMV-associated chains. It was reported that the classifier diagnosed cytomegalovirus status with high specificity and sensitivity in both the original and validation cohorts. Rarity marked most TCR sequences, yet some public TCRs occurred in many donors.

The protocol was immunoSEQ multiplex PCR, while the TCRdb copy is restricted to in-frame clones and leaves out a portion. Of 200,000 to 250,000 clones in the sample, around nine tenths were seen once. This CDR3 is built from 14 residues. J lost 5 bases, V lost 5 bases, and 4 bases had no gene match. Germline V gene sequence: CDR1 SGHNT, CDR2 YYREEE (reference sequence). The chain uses TRBV5-4 and TRBJ2-3, with 11 positions matching TRBD1. The clonotype was recovered from a woman in her late teens or twenties in good health and CMV-seronegative. Sequences were obtained from PBMCs. Written as DNA, the CDR3 is TGTGCCAGCAGTAAGGGACAGGGGGGAGATACGCAGTATTTT. This gives the protein CASSKGQGGDTQYF.